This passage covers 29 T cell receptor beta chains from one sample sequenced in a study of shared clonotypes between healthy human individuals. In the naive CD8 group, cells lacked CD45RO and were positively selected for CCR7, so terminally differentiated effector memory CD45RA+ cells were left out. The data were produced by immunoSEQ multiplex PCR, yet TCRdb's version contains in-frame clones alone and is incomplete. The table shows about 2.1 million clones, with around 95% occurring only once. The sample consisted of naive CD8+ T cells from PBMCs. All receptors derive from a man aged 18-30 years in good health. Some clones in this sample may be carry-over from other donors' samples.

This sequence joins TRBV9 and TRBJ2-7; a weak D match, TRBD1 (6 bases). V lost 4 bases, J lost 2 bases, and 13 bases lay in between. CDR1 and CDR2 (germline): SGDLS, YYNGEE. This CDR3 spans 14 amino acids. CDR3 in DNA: TGTGCCAGCAGCTCCGTGCAGGGGCCCTACGAGCAGTACTTC. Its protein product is CASSSVQGPYEQYF. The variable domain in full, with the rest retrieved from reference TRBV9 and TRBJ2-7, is DSGVTQTPKHLITATGQRVTLRCSPRSGDLSVYWYQQSLDQGLQFLIQYYNGEERAKGNILERFSAQQFPDLHSELNLSSLELGDSALYFCASSSVQGPYEQYFGPGTRLTVT.

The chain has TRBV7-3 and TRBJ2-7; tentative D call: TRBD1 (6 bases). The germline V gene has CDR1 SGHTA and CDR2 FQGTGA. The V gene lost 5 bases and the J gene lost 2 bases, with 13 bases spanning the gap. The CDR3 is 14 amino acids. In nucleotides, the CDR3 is TGTGCCAGCAGCCCAGGACAGCTGGCCTACGAGCAGTACTTC. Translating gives CASSPGQLAYEQYF. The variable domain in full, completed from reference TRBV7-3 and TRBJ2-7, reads GAGVSQTPSNKVTEKGKYVELRCDPISGHTALYWYRQSLGQGPEFLIYFQGTGAADDSGLPNDRFFAVRPEGSVSTLKIQRTERGDSAVYLCASSPGQLAYEQYFGPGTRLTVT.

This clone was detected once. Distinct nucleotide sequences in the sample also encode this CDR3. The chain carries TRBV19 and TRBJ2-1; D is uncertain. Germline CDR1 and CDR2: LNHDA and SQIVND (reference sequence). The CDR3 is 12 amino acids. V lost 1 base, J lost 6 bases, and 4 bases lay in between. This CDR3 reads CASSIVGNEQFF. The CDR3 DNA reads TGTGCCAGTAGTATAGTCGGCAATGAGCAGTTCTTC.

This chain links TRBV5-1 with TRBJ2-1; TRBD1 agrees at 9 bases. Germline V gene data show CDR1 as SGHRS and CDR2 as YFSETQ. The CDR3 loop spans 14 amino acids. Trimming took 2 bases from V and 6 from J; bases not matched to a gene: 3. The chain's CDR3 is CASSFGQGRNEQFF. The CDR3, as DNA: TGCGCCAGCAGCTTCGGACAGGGGCGCAATGAGCAGTTCTTC.

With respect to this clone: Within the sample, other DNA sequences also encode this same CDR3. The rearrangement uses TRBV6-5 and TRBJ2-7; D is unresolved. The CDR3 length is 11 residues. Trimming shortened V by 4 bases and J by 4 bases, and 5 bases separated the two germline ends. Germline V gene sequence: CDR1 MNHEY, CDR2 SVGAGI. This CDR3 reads CASSSRYEQYF. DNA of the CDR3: TGTGCCAGCAGTTCCCGATACGAGCAGTACTTC.

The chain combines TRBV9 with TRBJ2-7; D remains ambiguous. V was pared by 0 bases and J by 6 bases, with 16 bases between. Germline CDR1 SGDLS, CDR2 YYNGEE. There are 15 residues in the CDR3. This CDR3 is CASSVDQAAGGEQYF. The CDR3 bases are TGTGCCAGCAGCGTAGACCAGGCGGCAGGTGGCGAGCAGTACTTC.

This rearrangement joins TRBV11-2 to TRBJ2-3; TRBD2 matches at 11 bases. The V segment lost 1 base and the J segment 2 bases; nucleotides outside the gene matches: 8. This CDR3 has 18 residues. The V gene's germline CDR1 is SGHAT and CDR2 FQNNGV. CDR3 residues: CASSLVRVAGGYTDTQYF. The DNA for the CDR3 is TGTGCCAGCAGCTTAGTCAGGGTAGCGGGAGGGTACACAGATACGCAGTATTTT.

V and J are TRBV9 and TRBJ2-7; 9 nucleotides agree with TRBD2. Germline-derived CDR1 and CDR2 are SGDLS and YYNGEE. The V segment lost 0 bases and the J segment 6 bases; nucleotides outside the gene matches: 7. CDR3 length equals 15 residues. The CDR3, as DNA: TGTGCCAGCAGCGTAGGGAGGACTAGCGCTGGCGAGCAGTACTTC. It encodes CASSVGRTSAGEQYF.

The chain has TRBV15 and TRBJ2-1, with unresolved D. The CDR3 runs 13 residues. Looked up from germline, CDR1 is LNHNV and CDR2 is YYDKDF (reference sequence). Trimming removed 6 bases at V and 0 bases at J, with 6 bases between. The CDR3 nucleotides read TGTGCCACCAGTATCGCCTCCTACAATGAGCAGTTCTTC. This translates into CATSIASYNEQFF.

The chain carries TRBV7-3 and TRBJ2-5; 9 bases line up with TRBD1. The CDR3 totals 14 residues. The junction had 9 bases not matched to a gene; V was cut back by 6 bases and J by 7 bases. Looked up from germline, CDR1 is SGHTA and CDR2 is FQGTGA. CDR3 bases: TGTGCCAGCAGTCCACAGGGGGCGCGGGGGACCCAGTACTTC. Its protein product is CASSPQGARGTQYF. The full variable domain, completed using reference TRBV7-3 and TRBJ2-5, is GAGVSQTPSNKVTEKGKYVELRCDPISGHTALYWYRQSLGQGPEFLIYFQGTGAADDSGLPNDRFFAVRPEGSVSTLKIQRTERGDSAVYLCASSPQGARGTQYFGPGTRLLVL.

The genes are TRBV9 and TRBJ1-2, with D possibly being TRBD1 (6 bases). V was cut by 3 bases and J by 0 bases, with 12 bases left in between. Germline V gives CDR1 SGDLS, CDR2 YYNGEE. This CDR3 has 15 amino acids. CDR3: CASSAGATANYGYTF. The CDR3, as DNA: TGTGCCAGCAGCGCGGGGGCTACAGCTAACTATGGCTACACCTTC.

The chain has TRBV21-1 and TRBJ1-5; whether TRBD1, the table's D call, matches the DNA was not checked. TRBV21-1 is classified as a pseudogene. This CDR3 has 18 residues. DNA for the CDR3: TGTGCCAGCAGCGGTTGGGACAGGGAGGGAGCGAGCAATCAGCCCCAGCATTTT. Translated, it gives CASSGWDREGASNQPQHF.

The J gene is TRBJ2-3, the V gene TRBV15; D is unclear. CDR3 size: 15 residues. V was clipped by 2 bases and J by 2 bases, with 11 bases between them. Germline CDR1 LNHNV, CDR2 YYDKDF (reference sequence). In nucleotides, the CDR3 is TGTGCCACCAGCAGATCCATGGCCATCACAGATACGCAGTATTTT. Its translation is CATSRSMAITDTQYF.

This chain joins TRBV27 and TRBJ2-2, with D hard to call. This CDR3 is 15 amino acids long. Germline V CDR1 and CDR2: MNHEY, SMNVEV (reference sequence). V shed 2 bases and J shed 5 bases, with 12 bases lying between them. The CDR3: CASSLPRSGTGELFF. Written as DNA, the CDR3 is TGTGCCAGCAGTTTACCAAGGTCTGGGACCGGGGAGCTGTTTTTT.

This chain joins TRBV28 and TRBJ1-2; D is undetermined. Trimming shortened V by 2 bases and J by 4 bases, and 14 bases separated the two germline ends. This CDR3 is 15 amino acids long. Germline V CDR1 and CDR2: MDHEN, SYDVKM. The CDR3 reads CASSLDIEAFYGYTF. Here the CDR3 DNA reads TGTGCCAGCAGTTTAGACATTGAGGCTTTCTATGGCTACACCTTC.

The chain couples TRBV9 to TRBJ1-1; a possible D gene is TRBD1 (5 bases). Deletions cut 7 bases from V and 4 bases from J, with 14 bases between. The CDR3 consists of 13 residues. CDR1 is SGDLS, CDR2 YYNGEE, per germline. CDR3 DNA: TGTGCCAGCGCCGGCGGGGGAGGCACTGAAGCTTTCTTT. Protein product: CASAGGGGTEAFF. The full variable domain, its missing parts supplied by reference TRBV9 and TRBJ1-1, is DSGVTQTPKHLITATGQRVTLRCSPRSGDLSVYWYQQSLDQGLQFLIQYYNGEERAKGNILERFSAQQFPDLHSELNLSSLELGDSALYFCASAGGGGTEAFFGQGTRLTVV.

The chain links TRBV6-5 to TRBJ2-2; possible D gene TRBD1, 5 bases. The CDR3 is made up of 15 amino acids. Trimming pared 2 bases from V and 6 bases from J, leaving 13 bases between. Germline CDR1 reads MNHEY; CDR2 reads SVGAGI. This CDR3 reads CASSYAAGISGELFF. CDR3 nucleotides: TGTGCCAGCAGTTACGCGGCAGGGATATCCGGGGAGCTGTTTTTT.

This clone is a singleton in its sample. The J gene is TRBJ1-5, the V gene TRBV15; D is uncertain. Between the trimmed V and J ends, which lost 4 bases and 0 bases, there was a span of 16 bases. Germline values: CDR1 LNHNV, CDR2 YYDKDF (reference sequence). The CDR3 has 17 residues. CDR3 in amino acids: CATSTIRHEASNQPQHF. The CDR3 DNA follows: TGTGCCACCAGCACGATAAGGCACGAAGCTAGCAATCAGCCCCAGCATTTT.

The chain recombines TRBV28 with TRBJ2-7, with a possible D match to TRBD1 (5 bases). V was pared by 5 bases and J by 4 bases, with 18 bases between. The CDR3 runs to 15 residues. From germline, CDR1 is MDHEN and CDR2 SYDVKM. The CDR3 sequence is CASSNGPSDTYEQYF. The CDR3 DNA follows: TGTGCCAGCAGTAATGGTCCGTCGGACACTTACGAGCAGTACTTC.

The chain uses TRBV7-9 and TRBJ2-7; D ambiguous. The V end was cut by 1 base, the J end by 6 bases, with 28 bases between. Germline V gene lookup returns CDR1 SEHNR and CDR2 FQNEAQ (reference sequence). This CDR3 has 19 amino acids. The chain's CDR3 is CASSLVVFRQSHGSGEQYF. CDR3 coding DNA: TGTGCCAGCAGCTTAGTAGTATTCCGCCAATCCCACGGCTCTGGCGAGCAGTACTTC.

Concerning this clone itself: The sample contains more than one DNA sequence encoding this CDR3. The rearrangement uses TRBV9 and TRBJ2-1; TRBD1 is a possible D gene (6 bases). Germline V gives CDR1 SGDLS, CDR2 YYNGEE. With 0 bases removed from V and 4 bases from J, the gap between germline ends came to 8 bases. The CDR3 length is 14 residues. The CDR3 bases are TGTGCCAGCAGCGTAGGGACAGCTTACAATGAGCAGTTCTTC. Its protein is CASSVGTAYNEQFF.

CDR3 sequence reads: CASTKTGLTGELFF. For the CDR3, the DNA is TGCGCCAGCACCAAGACAGGGTTAACCGGGGAGCTGTTTTTT. The gene calls are TRBV5-1 and TRBJ2-2; 7 bases line up with TRBD1. CDR1 and CDR2 from the germline V gene are SGHRS and YFSETQ. This CDR3 comprises 14 residues. The V and J ends lost 6 bases and 5 bases, in that order; junction bases with no gene match: 7.

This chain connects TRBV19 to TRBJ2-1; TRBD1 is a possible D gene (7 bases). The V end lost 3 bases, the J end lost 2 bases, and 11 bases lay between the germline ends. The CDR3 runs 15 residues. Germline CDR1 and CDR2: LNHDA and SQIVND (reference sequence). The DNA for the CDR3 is TGTGCCAGTAGTATCGGCAGGGGGGCCTACAATGAGCAGTTCTTC. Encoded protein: CASSIGRGAYNEQFF.

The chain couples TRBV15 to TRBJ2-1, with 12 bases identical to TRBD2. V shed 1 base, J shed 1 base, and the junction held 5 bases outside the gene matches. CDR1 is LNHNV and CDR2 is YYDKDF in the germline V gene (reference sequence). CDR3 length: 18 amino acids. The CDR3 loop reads CATSRALAGGLSYNEQFF. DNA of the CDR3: TGTGCCACCAGCAGAGCACTAGCGGGAGGCCTTTCCTACAATGAGCAGTTCTTC.

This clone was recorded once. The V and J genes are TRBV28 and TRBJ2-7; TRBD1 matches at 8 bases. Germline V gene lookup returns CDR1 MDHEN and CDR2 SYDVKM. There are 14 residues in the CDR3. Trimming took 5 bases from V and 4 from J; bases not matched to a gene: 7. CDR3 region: CASSGDRTSYEQYF. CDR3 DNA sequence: TGTGCCAGCAGTGGGGACAGGACGTCTTACGAGCAGTACTTC.

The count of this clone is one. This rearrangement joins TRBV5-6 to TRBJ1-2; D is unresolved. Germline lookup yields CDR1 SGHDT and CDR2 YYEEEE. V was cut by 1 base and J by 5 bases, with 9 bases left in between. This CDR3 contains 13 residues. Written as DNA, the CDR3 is TGTGCCAGCAGCTTGCCGGCAGGATATGGCTACACCTTC. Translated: CASSLPAGYGYTF.

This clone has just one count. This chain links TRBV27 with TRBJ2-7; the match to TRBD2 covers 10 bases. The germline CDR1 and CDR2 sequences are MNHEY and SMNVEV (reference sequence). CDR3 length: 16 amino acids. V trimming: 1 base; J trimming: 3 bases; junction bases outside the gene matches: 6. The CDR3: CASSLLISGRFYEQYF. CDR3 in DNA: TGTGCCAGCAGTTTATTGATTAGCGGGAGGTTCTACGAGCAGTACTTC.

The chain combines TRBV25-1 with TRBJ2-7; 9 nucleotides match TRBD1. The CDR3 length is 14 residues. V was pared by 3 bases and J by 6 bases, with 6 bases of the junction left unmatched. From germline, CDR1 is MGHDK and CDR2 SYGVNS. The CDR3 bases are TGTGCCAGCAGTGACCCCGGGACAGGGACCGAGCAGTACTTC. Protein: CASSDPGTGTEQYF.

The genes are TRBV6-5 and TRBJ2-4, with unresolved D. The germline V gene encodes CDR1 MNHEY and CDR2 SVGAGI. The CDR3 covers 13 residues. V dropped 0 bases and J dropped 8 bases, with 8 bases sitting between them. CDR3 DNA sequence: TGTGCCAGCAGTTACTCCAGGATTGACATTCAGTACTTC. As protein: CASSYSRIDIQYF.